The 2 T cell receptor beta chains listed next were all sequenced from one sample in a study of shared clonotypes between healthy human individuals. Sequencing was performed with immunoSEQ multiplex PCR; in TCRdb, only in-frame clones are kept and a portion is missing. Of around 2.5 million clones in the sample, roughly 93% were seen once. The sample was naive CD4+ T cells from PBMCs. Subset meaning: CD45RA+ positively selected. These TCRs come from a man between 18 and 35 years old in good health. Some clones in this sample may be carry-over from other donors' samples.

CDR3 sequence: CASTPRQSSYNEQFF. CDR3 bases: TGTGCCAGCACTCCACGGCAGAGCTCCTACAATGAGCAGTTCTTC. The chain couples TRBV9 to TRBJ2-1, with D hard to call. CDR1 and CDR2 (germline): SGDLS, YYNGEE. CDR3 length: 15 residues. Trimming removed 6 bases from V and 0 bases from J, with 13 bases in between.

This chain uses TRBV7-3 with TRBJ2-2; D perhaps matches TRBD2 (5 bases). With 4 bases removed from V and 6 bases from J, the gap between germline ends came to 18 bases. CDR1 is SGHTA, CDR2 FQGTGA, per germline. There are 16 residues in the CDR3. CDR3 region: CASSSEALSSAGELFF. Written as DNA, the CDR3 is TGTGCCAGCAGCTCGGAGGCACTATCGTCGGCCGGGGAGCTGTTTTTT.